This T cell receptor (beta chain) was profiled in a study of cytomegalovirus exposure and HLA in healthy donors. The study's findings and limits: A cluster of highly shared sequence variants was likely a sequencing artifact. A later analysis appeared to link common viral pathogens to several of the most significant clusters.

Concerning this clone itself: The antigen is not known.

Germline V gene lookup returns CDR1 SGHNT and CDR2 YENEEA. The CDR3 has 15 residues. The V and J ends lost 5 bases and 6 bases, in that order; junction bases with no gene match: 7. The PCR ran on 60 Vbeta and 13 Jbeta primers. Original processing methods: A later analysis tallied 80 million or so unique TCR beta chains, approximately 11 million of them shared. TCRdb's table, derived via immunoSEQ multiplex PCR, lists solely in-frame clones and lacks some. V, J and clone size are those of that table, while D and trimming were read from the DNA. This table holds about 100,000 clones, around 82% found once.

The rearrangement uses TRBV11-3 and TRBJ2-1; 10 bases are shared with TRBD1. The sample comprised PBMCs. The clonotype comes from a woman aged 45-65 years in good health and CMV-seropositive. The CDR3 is CASSLTGGASNEQFF. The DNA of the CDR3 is TGTGCCAGCAGCCTGACAGGGGGCGCGTCCAATGAGCAGTTCTTC. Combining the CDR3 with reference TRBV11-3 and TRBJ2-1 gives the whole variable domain EAGVVQSPRYKIIEKKQPVAFWCNPISGHNTLYWYLQNLGQGPELLIRYENEEAVDDSQLPKDRFSAERLKGVDSTLKIQPAELGDSAVYLCASSLTGGASNEQFFGPGTRLTVL.